Given below is one T cell receptor beta chain in context. What it recognizes is unknown. Per germline, CDR1 PRHDT and CDR2 FYEKMQ (reference sequence). The V gene lost 3 bases and the J gene lost 2 bases, with 7 bases spanning the gap. The CDR3 consists of 13 residues. The data were taken from a study of early T cells in non-severe SARS-CoV-2 infection. The study's findings and limits: Clonotype matching in VDJdb favored anti-spike CD8 responses and did not capture private and CD4 specificities.

Unique molecular identifiers tagged individual cDNA molecules. MiXCR, run by TCRdb on the 5' RACE reads, gives a single entry per CDR3 protein. The table lists around 30,000 distinct CDR3 sequences, 9% of them singletons. The gene calls are TRBV13 and TRBJ2-5; the D gene is possibly TRBD2 (6 bases). This clonotype was obtained from an adult who was a healthcare worker with PCR-confirmed SARS-CoV-2 infection or an uninfected control (not recorded which). The source material was whole blood. This CDR3 is CASSFGGQETQYF. The CDR3 region has the DNA TGTGCCAGCAGCTTCGGGGGTCAAGAGACCCAGTACTTC. The variable domain in full, with the rest retrieved from reference TRBV13 and TRBJ2-5, is AAGVIQSPRHLIKEKRETATLKCYPIPRHDTVYWYQQGPGQDPQFLISFYEKMQSDKGSIPDRFSAQQFSDYHSELNMSSLELGDSALYFCASSFGGQETQYFGPGTRLLVL.